These 14 T cell receptor beta chains came from one sample sequenced in a study of shared clonotypes between healthy human individuals. The method was immunoSEQ multiplex PCR; TCRdb's version includes in-frame clones alone and lacks a portion of them. The table shows about 1.4 million clones, with roughly 96% occurring only once. Sample: naive CD4+ T cells sorted from blood. Subset defined: CD45RA+ positively selected. These receptors originate from a man younger than 45 in good health.

The J gene is TRBJ2-5, the V gene TRBV18, with D possibly matching TRBD2 (6 bases). The CDR3 is 16 residues long. The V end was cut by 3 bases, the J end by 4 bases, with 18 bases between. In germline, CDR1 is KGHSH, CDR2 LQKENI. The CDR3, as DNA: TGTGCCAGCTCACCCACAGGAATCGGGGGTGGAGAGACCCAGTACTTC. As protein: CASSPTGIGGGETQYF.

J is TRBJ2-3 and V is TRBV5-1; TRBD2 aligns across 9 bases. J gave up 4 bases and V 0 bases, and 3 bases lay outside the gene matches. The germline gives CDR1 SGHRS, CDR2 YFSETQ. The CDR3 is made up of 15 amino acids. CDR3 loop: CASSLVAGAADTQYF. As DNA, the CDR3 is TGCGCCAGCAGCTTGGTAGCGGGAGCGGCAGATACGCAGTATTTT.

The chain employs TRBV5-1 and TRBJ2-7, with TRBD2 matching 14 bases. Germline V gives CDR1 SGHRS, CDR2 YFSETQ. V dropped 0 bases and J dropped 2; count of bases not matched to a gene: 10. The CDR3 contains 19 residues. The CDR3 bases are TGCGCCAGCAGCTTGGTGGAAGGGACTAGCGGGAGAAGGACCTACGAGCAGTACTTC. Its protein product is CASSLVEGTSGRRTYEQYF.

The V call is TRBV28, the J call TRBJ1-5; 9 nucleotides agree with TRBD1. J gave up 7 bases and V 6 bases, and 10 bases lay outside the gene matches. Per germline, CDR1 MDHEN and CDR2 SYDVKM. This CDR3 contains 15 residues. The CDR3 protein is CASSPGQGMVQPQHF. Here the CDR3 DNA reads TGTGCCAGCAGCCCGGGACAGGGAATGGTGCAGCCCCAGCATTTT.

The chain recombines TRBV5-1 with TRBJ2-7, with D unresolved. V was clipped by 4 bases and J by 0 bases, with 11 bases between them. This CDR3 is 14 amino acids long. Germline-derived CDR1 and CDR2 are SGHRS and YFSETQ. CDR3: CASSPGQASYEQYF. The CDR3 nucleotides are TGCGCCAGCAGCCCCGGGCAGGCCTCCTACGAGCAGTACTTC.

The J gene is TRBJ2-1, the V gene TRBV7-9, with 15 positions matching TRBD2. J gave up 7 bases and V 6 bases, and 4 bases lay outside the gene matches. The CDR3 is made up of 15 amino acids. Germline CDR1 and CDR2: SEHNR and FQNEAQ (reference sequence). CDR3 sequence: CASRIGTSGRNEQFF. CDR3 bases: TGTGCCAGCAGAATAGGGACTAGCGGGAGGAATGAGCAGTTCTTC.

This rearrangement joins TRBV5-1 to TRBJ2-7, with 13 bases aligning to TRBD2. The CDR3 is 18 residues long. In germline, CDR1 is SGHRS, CDR2 YFSETQ. The ends lost 0 bases at V and 0 bases at J; junction bases unmatched: 6. The CDR3 region is CASSLAWTSGSRSYEQYF. CDR3 in DNA: TGCGCCAGCAGCTTGGCCTGGACTAGCGGGAGTCGCTCCTACGAGCAGTACTTC.

The CDR3 DNA follows: TGTGCCAGCAGCTACCGTGGGGGCCAGATCTACAATGAGCAGTTCTTC. Its translation: CASSYRGGQIYNEQFF. V and J are TRBV7-2 and TRBJ2-1; D might be TRBD1 (6 bases). Between the trimmed V and J ends, which lost 4 bases and 3 bases, there was a span of 16 bases. Germline V CDR1 and CDR2: SGHTA, FQGNSA. The CDR3 covers 16 residues.

This chain links TRBV10-3 with TRBJ2-5; no clear D gene. The CDR3 is made up of 14 amino acids. Trimming removed 3 bases from V and 2 bases from J, with 10 bases in between. Germline V gives CDR1 ENHRY, CDR2 SYGVKD. In nucleotides, the CDR3 is TGTGCCATCAGTGATCTGTCAGTTCAAGAGACCCAGTACTTC. This encodes CAISDLSVQETQYF.

CDR3 protein: CASSPTTSRTNEKLFF. For the CDR3, the DNA is TGTGCCAGCTCCCCTACCACATCCAGAACTAATGAAAAACTGTTTTTT. The J gene is TRBJ1-4, the V gene TRBV18; D unclear. With 6 bases removed from V and 1 base from J, the gap between germline ends came to 15 bases. Germline values: CDR1 KGHSH, CDR2 LQKENI. The CDR3 sequence is 16 residues long. Full variable domain (outside the CDR3, taken from reference TRBV18 and TRBJ1-4): NAGVMQNPRHLVRRRGQEARLRCSPMKGHSHVYWYRQLPEEGLKFMVYLQKENIIDESGMPKERFSAEFPKEGPSILRIQQVVRGDSAAYFCASSPTTSRTNEKLFFGSGTQLSVL.

This clone was observed a few times. The gene calls are TRBV4-2 and TRBJ2-7; perhaps TRBD2 as D (6 bases). V was cut by 2 bases and J by 5 bases, with 19 bases left in between. The CDR3 length is 16 residues. Looked up from germline, CDR1 is LGHNA and CDR2 is YNFKEQ. DNA for the CDR3: TGTGCCAGCAGCCAATTAATAACGGGAGTGGGGAACGAGCAGTACTTC. Amino acid sequence: CASSQLITGVGNEQYF.

The genes are TRBV5-4 and TRBJ2-2; D assignment may be TRBD1 or TRBD2 (5 bases each). Germline values: CDR1 SGHNT, CDR2 YYREEE (reference sequence). Trimming removed 4 bases from V and 4 bases from J, with 14 bases in between. This CDR3 spans 15 amino acids. In nucleotides, the CDR3 is TGTGCCAGCAGCCTAAGGGGACGGCCCACCGGGGAGCTGTTTTTT. Amino acid sequence: CASSLRGRPTGELFF.

V is TRBV6-1 and J is TRBJ2-7, with D maybe TRBD2 (7 bases). The CDR3 totals 15 residues. From germline, CDR1 is MNHNS and CDR2 SASEGT. V was shortened by 2 bases and J by 3 bases, with 14 bases between the two germline ends. The CDR3 loop reads CASSEPGLGGYEQYF. In DNA form, the CDR3 reads TGTGCCAGCAGTGAACCAGGACTAGGGGGCTACGAGCAGTACTTC.

The chain uses TRBV20-1 and TRBJ1-1; no clear D gene. The CDR3 consists of 8 residues. The germline gives CDR1 DFQATT, CDR2 SNEGSKA (reference sequence). CDR3 sequence: CSPVQAFF. The CDR3 DNA reads as TGCAGCCCAGTTCAAGCTTTCTTT.